This is a list of T cell receptor beta chains from one sample in a study of beta chain features in type 1 diabetes. Measured with immunoSEQ multiplex PCR; TCRdb has only the in-frame clones, and not every one. The table includes some 290,000 clones, about 24% detected once. The specimen was naive CD4+ T cells from blood. These TCRs come from a woman aged 25 to 39 with type 1 diabetes. CDR3s include the opening cysteine and the closing phenylalanine or tryptophan. The order of the fields is D gene, J gene, V gene, CDR3 length, clone size, CDR3 protein, CDR3 DNA. A D gene is named only where the DNA matches it firmly. A row's size may be missing; if present it is once, few, many or a size class.

D: TRBD2
J: TRBJ2-3
V: TRBV10-3
length: 15
size: few
CDR3: CAIDGTSGGRDTQYF
DNA: TGTGCCATCGATGGGACTAGCGGGGGAAGAGATACGCAGTATTTT

D: NA
J: TRBJ1-2
V: TRBV11-2
length: 14
size: NA
CDR3: CASSPRTSYYGYTF
DNA: TGTGCCAGCAGCCCCCGGACATCCTACTATGGCTACACCTTC

D: NA
J: TRBJ1-1
V: TRBV20-1
length: 10
size: few
CDR3: CSARETEAFF
DNA: TGCAGTGCTCGGGAGACTGAAGCTTTCTTT

D: TRBD1
J: TRBJ1-2
V: TRBV7-9
length: 15
size: NA
CDR3: CASRPDREDNYGYTF
DNA: TGTGCCAGCAGACCCGACAGGGAAGATAACTATGGCTACACCTTC

D: TRBD1
J: TRBJ2-7
V: TRBV5-4
length: 14
size: once
CDR3: CASSKRDRAYEQYF
DNA: TGTGCCAGCAGCAAACGGGACAGGGCCTACGAGCAGTACTTC

D: NA
J: TRBJ2-7
V: TRBV4-1
length: 14
size: few
CDR3: CASSQADTTYEQYF
DNA: TGCGCCAGCAGCCAGGCAGATACGACCTACGAGCAGTACTTC

D: NA
J: TRBJ1-2
V: TRBV29-1
length: 14
size: NA
CDR3: CSVNPFDSLNGYTF
DNA: TGCAGCGTTAACCCCTTCGACAGCCTTAATGGCTACACCTTC

D: TRBD2
J: TRBJ2-7
V: TRBV29-1
length: 11
size: NA
CDR3: CSRGRGHEQYF
DNA: TGCAGCCGGGGGAGGGGCCACGAGCAGTACTTC

D: NA
J: TRBJ1-1
V: TRBV25-1
length: 14
size: NA
CDR3: CASRYKDTNTEAFF
DNA: TGTGCCAGCAGATATAAGGACACGAACACTGAAGCTTTCTTT

D: NA
J: TRBJ1-2
V: TRBV7-9
length: 13
size: NA
CDR3: CASSLTPNADYTF
DNA: TGTGCCAGCAGCCTCACCCCGAATGCAGACTACACCTTC

D: TRBD2
J: TRBJ2-5
V: TRBV9
length: 14
size: NA
CDR3: CASSVGSAGETQYF
DNA: TGTGCCAGCAGCGTAGGGTCAGCGGGGGAGACCCAGTACTTC

D: TRBD2
J: TRBJ2-7
V: TRBV12-5
length: 15
size: NA
CDR3: CASGSGAGSSYEQYF
DNA: TGTGCTAGTGGTTCGGGAGCGGGGAGCTCCTACGAGCAGTACTTC

D: NA
J: TRBJ2-1
V: TRBV9
length: 11
size: few
CDR3: CASSVEGEQFF
DNA: TGTGCCAGCAGCGTAGAGGGGGAGCAGTTCTTC

D: NA
J: TRBJ2-7
V: TRBV18
length: 15
size: NA
CDR3: CASSPLDTYSYEQYF
DNA: TGTGCCAGCTCACCTCTGGACACGTACTCCTACGAGCAGTACTTC

D: NA
J: TRBJ2-2
V: TRBV19
length: 15
size: few
CDR3: CASSIGTTNTGELFF
DNA: TGTGCCAGTAGTATCGGGACAACGAACACCGGGGAGCTGTTTTTT